The 13 T cell receptor beta chains given below trace back to one sample, sequenced in a study of graft-versus-host responses after intestinal transplantation. TCRdb keeps only in-frame clones here, not all; method: immunoSEQ multiplex PCR. The sample includes tens of thousands of clones, over 80% of them seen just once. The sample consisted of PBMCs, taken roughly 1,000 days after transplant. The receptor set was obtained from a human patient who received an intestinal transplant, so some T cells may come from the graft donor.

This chain links TRBV11-1 with TRBJ1-5; weak D call: TRBD1 (5 bases). Per the germline V gene, CDR1 is SGHAT and CDR2 is FQDESV (reference sequence). The CDR3 totals 12 residues. Trimming took 5 bases from V and 7 from J, leaving 9 bases between them. The CDR3 DNA follows: TGTGCCAGCAGCAGAGGGGAACAGCCCCAGCATTTT. Its protein product is CASSRGEQPQHF.

This clone was observed a handful of times. The gene calls are TRBV4-1 and TRBJ1-1; D remains ambiguous. V lost 0 bases and J lost 5, with 13 bases in between. Germline loops: CDR1 MGHRA, CDR2 YSYEKL. The CDR3 totals 15 residues. CDR3 loop: CASSQDMGGLTEAFF. The CDR3 DNA reads as TGCGCCAGCAGCCAAGATATGGGTGGTCTAACTGAAGCTTTCTTT.

V is TRBV28 and J is TRBJ1-3; weak D call: TRBD1 (5 bases). The V end was cut by 5 bases, the J end by 11 bases, with 16 bases between. The germline V gene has CDR1 MDHEN and CDR2 SYDVKM. The CDR3 spans 13 residues. The CDR3 loop reads CASSPLGRSAIYF. The CDR3 DNA reads as TGTGCCAGCAGTCCCTTGGGACGCTCGGCCATATATTTT. Full variable domain (rest looked up from reference TRBV28 and TRBJ1-3): DVKVTQSSRYLVKRTGEKVFLECVQDMDHENMFWYRQDPGLGLRLIYFSYDVKMKEKGDIPEGYSVSREKKERFSLILESASTNQTSMYLCASSPLGRSAIYFGEGSWLTVV.

The chain carries TRBV27 and TRBJ2-3, with a tentative D call TRBD2 (7 bases). Germline V gene sequence: CDR1 MNHEY, CDR2 SMNVEV (reference sequence). CDR3 length: 14 amino acids. Trimming took off 4 bases at V and 3 bases at J, with 11 bases between the two ends. CDR3 sequence reads: CASSYGGLTDTQYF. In DNA form, the CDR3 reads TGTGCCAGCAGTTACGGGGGGCTGACAGATACGCAGTATTTT.

The CDR3 coding sequence is TGTGCCAGCAGCCAAGAAGCCTCGGGACCTGAAAAACTGTTTTTT. It translates to CASSQEASGPEKLFF. V and J are TRBV5-4 and TRBJ1-4; D possibly corresponds to TRBD1 (5 bases). Trimming shortened V by 4 bases and J by 7 bases, and 17 bases separated the two germline ends. This CDR3 spans 15 amino acids. CDR1 is SGHNT, CDR2 YYREEE, per germline (reference sequence).

The CDR3 sequence is CASRPHSGSTDTQYF. CDR3 coding DNA: TGCGCCAGCAGGCCACATAGCGGGAGTACAGATACGCAGTATTTT. This chain connects TRBV5-1 to TRBJ2-3; 9 bases line up with TRBD2. Germline CDR1 reads SGHRS; CDR2 reads YFSETQ. This CDR3 spans 15 amino acids. V trimming: 5 bases; J trimming: 3 bases; junction bases outside the gene matches: 7.

The genes are TRBV28 and TRBJ1-1; D possibly corresponds to TRBD1 (6 bases). V was pared by 11 bases and J by 0 bases, with 16 bases between. CDR3 length: 14 residues. CDR1 MDHEN and CDR2 SYDVKM come from the germline V gene. The CDR3 sequence: CAHGGASMNTEAFF. The CDR3 DNA reads TGTGCCCACGGGGGGGCGTCAATGAACACTGAAGCTTTCTTT.

The chain links TRBV10-3 to TRBJ2-5, with 12 nucleotides matching TRBD1. The tail of the sequence fits TRBJ2-7 better, so the J call may be wrong. Germline loops: CDR1 ENHRY, CDR2 SYGVKD. The CDR3 loop spans 17 amino acids. The CDR3 DNA reads as TGTGCCACTATTCCAGGGACAGGGGGCAATCGCTCCTACGAGCAGTACTTC. Encoded protein: CATIPGTGGNRSYEQYF.

The chain employs TRBV27 and TRBJ2-7, with D tentatively TRBD2 (6 bases). The germline V and J ends were trimmed by 8 bases and 3 bases, with 11 bases remaining between them. Germline V gene lookup returns CDR1 MNHEY and CDR2 SMNVEV (reference sequence). The CDR3 consists of 12 residues. The CDR3 loop is CASGFGGYEQYF. In nucleotides, the CDR3 is TGTGCCAGCGGCTTCGGGGGCTACGAGCAGTACTTC.

The J gene is TRBJ1-4, the V gene TRBV9; a possible D gene is TRBD1 (5 bases). CDR3 length: 13 residues. Trimming stripped 4 bases from V and 8 bases from J, with 12 bases between. Germline CDR1 reads SGDLS; CDR2 reads YYNGEE. The CDR3 DNA reads as TGTGCCAGCAGCTCCGTTGGGGGGGAAAAACTGTTTTTT. Amino acids: CASSSVGGEKLFF.

The V and J genes are TRBV5-1 and TRBJ1-2; D remains ambiguous. V shed 0 bases and J shed 2 bases, with 8 bases lying between them. The CDR3 contains 14 residues. The V gene's germline CDR1 is SGHRS and CDR2 YFSETQ. Here the CDR3 reads CASSLDGANYGYTF. CDR3 coding DNA: TGCGCCAGCAGCTTGGACGGAGCGAACTATGGCTACACCTTC.

CDR3 region: CASSGQDPSFLDTQYF. The DNA for the CDR3 is TGTGCCAGCAGCGGTCAGGACCCCTCCTTCCTGGATACGCAGTATTTT. The V gene is TRBV7-6, the J gene TRBJ2-3; D ambiguous. CDR1 SGHVS and CDR2 FNYEAQ come from the germline V gene. The CDR3 sequence is 16 residues long. Deletions cut 5 bases from V and 6 bases from J, with 21 bases between.

The chain has TRBV5-1 and TRBJ2-3; 8 bases map to TRBD2. The CDR3 is made up of 17 amino acids. The J segment lost 8 bases and the V segment lost 4 bases, leaving 18 bases of the junction unmatched. In germline, CDR1 is SGHRS, CDR2 YFSETQ. The CDR3 sequence is CASSPLPPGLAGGTQYF. For the CDR3, the DNA is TGCGCCAGCAGCCCCTTGCCCCCCGGGCTAGCGGGTGGTACGCAGTATTTT.